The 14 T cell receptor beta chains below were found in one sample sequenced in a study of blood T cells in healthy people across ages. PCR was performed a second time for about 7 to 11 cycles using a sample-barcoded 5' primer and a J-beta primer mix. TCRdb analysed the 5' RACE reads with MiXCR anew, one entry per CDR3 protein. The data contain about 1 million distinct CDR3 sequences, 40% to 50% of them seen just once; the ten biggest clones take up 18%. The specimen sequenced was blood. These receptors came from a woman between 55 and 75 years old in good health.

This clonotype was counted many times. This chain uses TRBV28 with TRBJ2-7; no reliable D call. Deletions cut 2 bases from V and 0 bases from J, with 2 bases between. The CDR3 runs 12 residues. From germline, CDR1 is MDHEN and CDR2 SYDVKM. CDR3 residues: CASSLISYEQYF. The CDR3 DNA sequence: TGTGCCAGCAGTTTAATCTCCTACGAGCAGTACTTC.

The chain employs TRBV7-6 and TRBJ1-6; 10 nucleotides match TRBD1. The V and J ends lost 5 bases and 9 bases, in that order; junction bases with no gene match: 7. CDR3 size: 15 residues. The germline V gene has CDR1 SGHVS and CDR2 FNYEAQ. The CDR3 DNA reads TGTGCCAGCAGCCCCGGGACAGGGGTTGGTTCACCCCTCCACTTT. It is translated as CASSPGTGVGSPLHF.

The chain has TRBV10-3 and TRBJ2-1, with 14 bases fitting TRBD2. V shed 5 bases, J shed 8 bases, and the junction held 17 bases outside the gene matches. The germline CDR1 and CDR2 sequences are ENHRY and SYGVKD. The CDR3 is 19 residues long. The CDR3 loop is CAISSPLGGTSGRLDEQFF. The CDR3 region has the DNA TGTGCCATCAGTTCCCCCCTCGGTGGGACTAGCGGGAGACTAGATGAGCAGTTCTTC.

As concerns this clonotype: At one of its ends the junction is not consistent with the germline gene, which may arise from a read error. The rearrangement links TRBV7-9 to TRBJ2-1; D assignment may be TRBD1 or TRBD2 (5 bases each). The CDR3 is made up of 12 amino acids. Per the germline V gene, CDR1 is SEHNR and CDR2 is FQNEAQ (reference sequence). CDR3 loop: CARSLWGSEQFF. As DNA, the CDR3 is TGTGCCCGCAGCTTATGGGGGAGTGAGCAGTTCTTC.

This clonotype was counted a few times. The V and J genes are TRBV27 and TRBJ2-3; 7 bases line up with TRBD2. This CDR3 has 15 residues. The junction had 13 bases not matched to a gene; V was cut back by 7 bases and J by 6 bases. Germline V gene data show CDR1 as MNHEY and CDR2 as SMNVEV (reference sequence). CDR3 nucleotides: TGTGCCAGCACCCTAGGCGGGAGAGTCACGGATACGCAGTATTTT. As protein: CASTLGGRVTDTQYF.

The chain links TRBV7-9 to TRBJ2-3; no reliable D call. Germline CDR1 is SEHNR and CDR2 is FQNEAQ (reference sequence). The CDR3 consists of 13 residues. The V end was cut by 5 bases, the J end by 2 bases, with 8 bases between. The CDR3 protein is CASSLHNTDTQYF. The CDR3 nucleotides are TGTGCCAGCAGCCTACATAACACAGATACGCAGTATTTT.

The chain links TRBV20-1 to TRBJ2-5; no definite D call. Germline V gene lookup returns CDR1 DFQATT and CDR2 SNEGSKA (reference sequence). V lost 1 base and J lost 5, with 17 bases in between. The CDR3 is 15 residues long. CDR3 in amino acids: CSARAQVGSRETQYF. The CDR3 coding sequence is TGCAGTGCTAGAGCCCAGGTGGGCTCAAGGGAGACCCAGTACTTC.

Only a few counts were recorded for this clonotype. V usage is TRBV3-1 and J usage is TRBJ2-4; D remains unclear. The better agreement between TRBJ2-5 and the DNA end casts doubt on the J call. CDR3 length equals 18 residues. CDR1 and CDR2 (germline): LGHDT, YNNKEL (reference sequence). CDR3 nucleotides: TGTGCCAGCAGCCTATCGCCCCCTGGGCGGAGTTCTGCAGAGACCCAGTACTTC. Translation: CASSLSPPGRSSAETQYF.

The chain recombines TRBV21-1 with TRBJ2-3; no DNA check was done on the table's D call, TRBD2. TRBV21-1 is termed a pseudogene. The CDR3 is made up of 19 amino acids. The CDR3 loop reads CASSTVGLARPTPTDTQYF. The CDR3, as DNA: TGTGCCAGCAGCACCGTGGGACTAGCGAGACCCACCCCCACAGATACGCAGTATTTT.

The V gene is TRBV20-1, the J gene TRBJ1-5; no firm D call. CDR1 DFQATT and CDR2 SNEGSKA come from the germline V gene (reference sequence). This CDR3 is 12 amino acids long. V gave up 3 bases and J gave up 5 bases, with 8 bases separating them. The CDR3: CSARTRDQPQHF. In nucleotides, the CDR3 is TGCAGTGCTAGGACTCGAGATCAGCCCCAGCATTTT.

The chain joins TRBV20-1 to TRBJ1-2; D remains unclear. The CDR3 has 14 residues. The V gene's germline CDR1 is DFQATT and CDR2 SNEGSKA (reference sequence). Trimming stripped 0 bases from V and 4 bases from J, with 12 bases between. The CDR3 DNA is TGCAGTGCTAGAGAGGTTTCTCGTACCTATGGCTACACCTTC. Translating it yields CSAREVSRTYGYTF.

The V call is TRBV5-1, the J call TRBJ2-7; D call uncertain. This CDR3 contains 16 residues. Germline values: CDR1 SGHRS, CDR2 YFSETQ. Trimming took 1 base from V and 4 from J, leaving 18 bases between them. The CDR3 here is CASSLPDRVGQYEQYF. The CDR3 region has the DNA TGCGCCAGCAGCTTGCCGGACCGGGTTGGGCAGTACGAGCAGTACTTC. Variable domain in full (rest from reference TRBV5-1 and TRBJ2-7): KAGVTQTPRYLIKTRGQQVTLSCSPISGHRSVSWYQQTPGQGLQFLFEYFSETQRNKGNFPGRFSGRQFSNSRSEMNVSTLELGDSALYLCASSLPDRVGQYEQYFGPGTRLTVT.

In DNA form, the CDR3 reads TGCAGTGCTAGAGCCGGGACTAGCCCCAATGAGCAGTTCTTC. Its protein product is CSARAGTSPNEQFF. This sequence joins TRBV20-1 and TRBJ2-1; 9 bases are a match to TRBD2. V gave up 1 base and J gave up 6 bases; unmatched junction bases: 4. Germline-derived CDR1 and CDR2 are DFQATT and SNEGSKA (reference sequence). The length of the CDR3 is 14 residues.

The CDR3 nucleotides are TGTGCCAGCAGTTACGCCGGGACAGGGGGTTCCTACGAGCAGTACTTC. Encoded protein: CASSYAGTGGSYEQYF. V gene TRBV6-5 combines with J gene TRBJ2-7; 11 bases fit TRBD1. J was trimmed by 1 base and V by 2 bases; bases with no gene match: 4. The CDR3 extends over 16 amino acids. Per the germline V gene, CDR1 is MNHEY and CDR2 is SVGAGI.